This T cell receptor beta chain stems from a study of T cell repertoires in cytomegalovirus infection. Remarks on this clonotype: Its antigen is unknown. The germline gene is not matched at one end of the junction; a read error may be the cause.

Germline V lookup: CDR1 LNHDA, CDR2 SQIVND (reference sequence). CDR3 length equals 17 residues. One entry per CDR3 protein results from TCRdb running MiXCR on the reads. The data show over 120,000 distinct CDR3 sequences, roughly 32% seen once. Sequences were derived from CD8+ T cells from cultured PBMCs, sampled from culture after CMV antigen stimulation. The chain has TRBV19 and TRBJ1-1; D not certain. The origin of this receptor is a human donor in good health (CMV status not recorded). Some clones in this sample may be carry-over from other donors' samples. The CDR3 sequence: CASSVDPGFRKGTEAFF. The CDR3 bases are TGTGCCAGTAGTGTAGATCCGGGGTTCCGCAAGGGCACTGAAGCTTTCTTT.